The sequence of this T cell receptor (beta chain) was determined in a study of PD-L1 blockade in urothelial cancer. Overall study context: Patients went on atezolizumab at some point between 2013 and 2015, receiving 1,200 mg intravenously every 3 weeks. The researchers analyzed blood 3 weeks (second dose) and 6 weeks after treatment start.

Each PCR contained spiked-in synthetic TCR analog templates. Method: immunoSEQ multiplex PCR; TCRdb's copy keeps in-frame clones and lacks some. The sample includes 30,000 to 35,000 clones, approximately 84% of them seen just once. The time point was: pretreatment peripheral blood. The receptor was isolated from a man between 60 and 70 years old with urothelial cancer. The specimen was PBMCs, collected around atezolizumab (anti-PD-L1) treatment.

CDR3 residues: CASSKDSRTYNEQFF. The CDR3 DNA is TGTGCCAGCAGCAAAGACAGCCGAACATACAATGAGCAGTTCTTC. V usage is TRBV6-4 and J usage is TRBJ2-1, with D possibly being TRBD1 (5 bases). Germline lookup yields CDR1 MRHNA and CDR2 SNTAGT. This CDR3 has 15 amino acids. Deletions cut 6 bases from V and 4 bases from J, with 16 bases between.